This T cell receptor (beta chain) derives from a study of molecular identifiers for immune sequencing clone quantification. Broader study findings: In CMV-specific effectors, clones above 20 copies held over 99% of molecules; naive, under 1%.

For this clonotype: Its antigen remains unidentified. Relative to the germline gene, one junction end is altered; a read error may explain this.

TCR libraries were built in bulk with a published protocol and specific TCR primers. One entry per CDR3 protein results from TCRdb running MiXCR on the PCR reads. The sample has some 70,000 distinct CDR3 sequences; about a sixth are singletons. This clonotype was sampled from a human donor in good health. Some libraries in this study had Jurkat cell RNA spiked in. The sequencing sample was made of naive CD8+ T cells from blood, with Jurkat cell RNA spiked in. Subset noted: FACS-sorted CD8+CD4-CCR7+CD45RA+ naive T cells.

The CDR3 region is CASCLRYSPTNERLFF. DNA of the CDR3: TGTGCCAGCTGCCTACGCTACAGCCCAACTAATGAAAGACTGTTTTTT. The rearrangement links TRBV7-2 to TRBJ1-4; D not resolved. Germline V gene lookup returns CDR1 SGHTA and CDR2 FQGNSA. The CDR3 covers 16 residues.